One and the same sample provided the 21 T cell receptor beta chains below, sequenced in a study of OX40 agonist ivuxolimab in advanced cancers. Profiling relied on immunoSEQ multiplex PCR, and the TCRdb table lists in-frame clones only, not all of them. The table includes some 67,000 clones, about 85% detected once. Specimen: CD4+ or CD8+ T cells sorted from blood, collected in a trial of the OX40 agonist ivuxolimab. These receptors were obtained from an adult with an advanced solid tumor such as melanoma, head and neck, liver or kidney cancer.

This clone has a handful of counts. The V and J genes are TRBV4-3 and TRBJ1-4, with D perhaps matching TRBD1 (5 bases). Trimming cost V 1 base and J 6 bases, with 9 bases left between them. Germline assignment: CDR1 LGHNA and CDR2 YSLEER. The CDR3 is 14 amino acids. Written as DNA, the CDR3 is TGCGCCAGCAGCCAAGGACAGCACTATGAAAAACTGTTTTTT. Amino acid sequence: CASSQGQHYEKLFF.

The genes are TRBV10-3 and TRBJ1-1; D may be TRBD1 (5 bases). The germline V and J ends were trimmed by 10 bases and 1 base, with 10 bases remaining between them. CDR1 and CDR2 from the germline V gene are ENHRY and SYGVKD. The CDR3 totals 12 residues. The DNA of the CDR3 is TGTGCCACCCGGGGCGGGAACACTGAAGCTTTCTTT. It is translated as CATRGGNTEAFF.

The CDR3 sequence is CASSPPPGQGPEAFF. For the CDR3, the DNA is TGTGCCAGCAGCCCCCCCCCGGGACAGGGCCCTGAAGCTTTCTTT. J is TRBJ1-1 and V is TRBV28; TRBD1 agrees at 9 bases. Germline trimming cut 6 bases from V and 6 bases from J; bases unmatched to any gene: 11. The germline V gene encodes CDR1 MDHEN and CDR2 SYDVKM. CDR3 length equals 15 residues.

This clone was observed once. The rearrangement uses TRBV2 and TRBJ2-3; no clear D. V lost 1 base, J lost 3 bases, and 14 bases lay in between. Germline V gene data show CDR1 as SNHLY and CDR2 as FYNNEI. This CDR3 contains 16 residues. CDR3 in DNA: TGTGCCAGCAGTGAAGATCAGACTTTGATGACAGATACGCAGTATTTT. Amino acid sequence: CASSEDQTLMTDTQYF. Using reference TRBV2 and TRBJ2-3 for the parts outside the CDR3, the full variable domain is EPEVTQTPSHQVTQMGQEVILRCVPISNHLYFYWYRQILGQKVEFLVSFYNNEISEKSEIFDDQFSVERPDGSNFTLKIRSTKLEDSAMYFCASSEDQTLMTDTQYFGPGTRLTVL.

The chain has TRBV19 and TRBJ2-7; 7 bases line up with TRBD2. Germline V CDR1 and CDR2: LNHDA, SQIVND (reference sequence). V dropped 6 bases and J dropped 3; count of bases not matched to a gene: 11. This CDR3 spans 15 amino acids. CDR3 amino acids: CASRYGASGGYEQYF. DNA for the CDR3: TGTGCCAGTAGATACGGGGCCTCGGGAGGCTACGAGCAGTACTTC.

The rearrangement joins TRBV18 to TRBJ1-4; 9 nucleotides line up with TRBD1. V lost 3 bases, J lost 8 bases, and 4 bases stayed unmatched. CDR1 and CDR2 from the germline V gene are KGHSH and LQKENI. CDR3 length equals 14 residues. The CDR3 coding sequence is TGTGCCAGCTCACCCCCGGGACAGGGAGAAAAACTGTTTTTT. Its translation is CASSPPGQGEKLFF. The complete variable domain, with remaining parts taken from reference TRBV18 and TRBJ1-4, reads NAGVMQNPRHLVRRRGQEARLRCSPMKGHSHVYWYRQLPEEGLKFMVYLQKENIIDESGMPKERFSAEFPKEGPSILRIQQVVRGDSAAYFCASSPPGQGEKLFFGSGTQLSVL.

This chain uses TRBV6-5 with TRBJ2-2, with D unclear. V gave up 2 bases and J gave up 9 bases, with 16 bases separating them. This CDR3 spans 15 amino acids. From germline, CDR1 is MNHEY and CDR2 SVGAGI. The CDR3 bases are TGTGCCAGCAGTTACCAACTTACCCCCCCGAGGGAGCTGTTTTTT. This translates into CASSYQLTPPRELFF.

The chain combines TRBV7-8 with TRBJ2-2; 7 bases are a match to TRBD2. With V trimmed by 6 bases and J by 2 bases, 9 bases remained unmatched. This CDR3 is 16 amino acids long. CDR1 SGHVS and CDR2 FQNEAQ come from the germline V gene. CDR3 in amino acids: CASRWTLAVNTGELFF. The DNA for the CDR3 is TGTGCCAGCAGGTGGACCCTAGCGGTTAACACCGGGGAGCTGTTTTTT.

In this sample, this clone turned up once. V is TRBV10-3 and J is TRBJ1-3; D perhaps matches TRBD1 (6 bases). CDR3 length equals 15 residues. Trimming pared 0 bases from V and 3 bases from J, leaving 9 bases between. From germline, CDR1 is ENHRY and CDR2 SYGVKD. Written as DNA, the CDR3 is TGTGCCATCAGTGAGTCGAACAGGGATGGAAACACCATATATTTT. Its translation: CAISESNRDGNTIYF.

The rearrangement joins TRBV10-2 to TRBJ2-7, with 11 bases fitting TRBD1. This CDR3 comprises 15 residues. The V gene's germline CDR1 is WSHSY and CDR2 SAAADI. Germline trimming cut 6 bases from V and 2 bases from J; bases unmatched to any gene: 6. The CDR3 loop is CASREGTGGTYEQYF. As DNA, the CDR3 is TGCGCCAGCAGGGAAGGGACAGGGGGAACCTACGAGCAGTACTTC.

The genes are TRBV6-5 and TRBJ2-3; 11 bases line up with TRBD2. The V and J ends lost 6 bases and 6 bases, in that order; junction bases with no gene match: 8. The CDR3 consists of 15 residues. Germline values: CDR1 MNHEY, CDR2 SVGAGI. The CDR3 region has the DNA TGTGCCAGCAGCAACCTAGCGGGGGGCCGGGATACGCAGTATTTT. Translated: CASSNLAGGRDTQYF.

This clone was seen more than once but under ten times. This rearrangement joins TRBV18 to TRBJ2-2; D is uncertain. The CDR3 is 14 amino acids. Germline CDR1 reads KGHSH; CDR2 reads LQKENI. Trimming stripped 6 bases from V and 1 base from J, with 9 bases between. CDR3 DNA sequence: TGTGCCAGCTCCGGGCGGCAGAACACCGGGGAGCTGTTTTTT. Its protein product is CASSGRQNTGELFF.

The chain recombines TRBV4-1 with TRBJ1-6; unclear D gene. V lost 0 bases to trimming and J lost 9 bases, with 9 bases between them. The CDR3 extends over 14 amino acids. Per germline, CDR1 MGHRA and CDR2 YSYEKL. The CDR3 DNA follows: TGCGCCAGCAGCCAAGAGTCTACGCTTTCACCCCTCCACTTT. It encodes CASSQESTLSPLHF.

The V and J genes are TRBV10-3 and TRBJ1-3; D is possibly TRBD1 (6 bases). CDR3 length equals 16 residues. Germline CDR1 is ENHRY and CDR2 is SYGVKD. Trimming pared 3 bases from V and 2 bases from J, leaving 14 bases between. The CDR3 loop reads CAISDSGGATGNTIYF. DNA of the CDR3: TGTGCCATCAGTGATTCCGGGGGCGCTACTGGAAACACCATATATTTT.

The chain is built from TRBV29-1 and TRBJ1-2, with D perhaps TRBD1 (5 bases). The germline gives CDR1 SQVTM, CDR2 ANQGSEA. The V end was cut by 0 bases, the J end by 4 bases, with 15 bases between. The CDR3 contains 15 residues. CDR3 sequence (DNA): TGCAGCGTTGAAGATCAGAGGGGAAAATCCTATGGCTACACCTTC. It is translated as CSVEDQRGKSYGYTF. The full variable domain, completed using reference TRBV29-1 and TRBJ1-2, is SAVISQKPSRDICQRGTSLTIQCQVDSQVTMMFWYRQQPGQSLTLIATANQGSEATYESGFVIDKFPISRPNLTFSTLTVSNMSPEDSSIYLCSVEDQRGKSYGYTFGSGTRLTVV.

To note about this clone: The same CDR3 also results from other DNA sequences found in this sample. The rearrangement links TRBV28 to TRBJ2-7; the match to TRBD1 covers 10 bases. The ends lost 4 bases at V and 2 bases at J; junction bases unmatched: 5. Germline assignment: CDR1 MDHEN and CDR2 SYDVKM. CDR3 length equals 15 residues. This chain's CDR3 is CASSSPGQGAYEQYF. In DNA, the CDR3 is TGTGCCAGCAGTTCACCCGGACAGGGGGCCTACGAGCAGTACTTC.

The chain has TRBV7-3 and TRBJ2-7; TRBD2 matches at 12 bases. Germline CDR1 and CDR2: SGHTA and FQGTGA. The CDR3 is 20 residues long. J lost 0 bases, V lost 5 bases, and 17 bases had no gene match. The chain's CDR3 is CASSPRSGGLAGVSSYEQYF. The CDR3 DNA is TGTGCCAGCAGCCCCCGCTCGGGGGGACTAGCGGGCGTAAGCTCCTACGAGCAGTACTTC.

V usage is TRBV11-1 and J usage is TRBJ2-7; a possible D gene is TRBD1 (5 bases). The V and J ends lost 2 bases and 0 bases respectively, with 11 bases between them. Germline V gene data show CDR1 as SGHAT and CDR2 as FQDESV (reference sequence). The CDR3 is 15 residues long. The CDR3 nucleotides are TGTGCCAGCAGCTTATCCAGGGTTGACTCCTACGAGCAGTACTTC. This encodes CASSLSRVDSYEQYF.

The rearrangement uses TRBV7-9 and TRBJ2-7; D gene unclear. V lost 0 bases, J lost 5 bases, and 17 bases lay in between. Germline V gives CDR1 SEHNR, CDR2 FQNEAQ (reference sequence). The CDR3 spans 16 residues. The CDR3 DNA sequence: TGTGCCAGCAGCTTAGCGCCAGCCTTTGGGGTGCACGAGCAGTACTTC. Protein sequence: CASSLAPAFGVHEQYF.

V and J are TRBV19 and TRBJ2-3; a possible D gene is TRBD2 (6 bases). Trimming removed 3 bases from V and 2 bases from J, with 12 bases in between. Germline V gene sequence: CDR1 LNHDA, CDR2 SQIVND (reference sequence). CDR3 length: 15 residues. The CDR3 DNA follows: TGTGCCAGTAGTATGGTAGCGGAAGCCACAGATACGCAGTATTTT. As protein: CASSMVAEATDTQYF.

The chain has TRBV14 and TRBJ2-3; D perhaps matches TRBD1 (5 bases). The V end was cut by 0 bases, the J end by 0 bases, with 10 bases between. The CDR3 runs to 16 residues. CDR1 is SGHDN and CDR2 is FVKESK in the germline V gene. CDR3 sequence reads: CASSQDRGTSTDTQYF. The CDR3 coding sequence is TGTGCCAGCAGCCAAGATAGGGGAACTAGCACAGATACGCAGTATTTT. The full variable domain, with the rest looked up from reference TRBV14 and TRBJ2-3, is EAGVTQFPSHSVIEKGQTVTLRCDPISGHDNLYWYRRVMGKEIKFLLHFVKESKQDESGMPNNRFLAERTGGTYSTLKVQPAELEDSGVYFCASSQDRGTSTDTQYFGPGTRLTVL.